A selection of T cell receptor beta chains follows, all from one sample in a study of monozygotic twins with inflammatory bowel disease. For each CDR3 protein, TCRdb gives one entry from its re-call of the 5' RACE reads, without DNA. The listing records 170,000 or so distinct CDR3 sequences. Sequenced: blood. These receptors were obtained from a human donor with ulcerative colitis or Crohn's disease, or a healthy co-twin of an affected twin (not recorded which). The CDR3 runs from the conserved cysteine through the conserved F or W.

J gene	V gene	CDR3 protein
TRBJ2-5	TRBV7-9	CASSYRQGLDTQYF
TRBJ2-3	TRBV5-1	CASSLQDFRTDTQYF
TRBJ2-1	TRBV14	CASSPGQGFYNEQFF
TRBJ2-4	TRBV5-1	CASSVGTALAKNIQYF
TRBJ1-5	TRBV4-1	CASSQAPGQGRVYQPQHF
TRBJ1-2	TRBV20-1	CSASHWEGARRGYTF
TRBJ2-3	TRBV30	CAWIGGGPPDTQYF
TRBJ1-2	TRBV5-1	CASSPTHDSDYGYTF
TRBJ2-2	TRBV5-4	CASSLGGNRAGELFF
TRBJ1-6	TRBV7-2	CASSEGGLGNSPLHF
TRBJ1-6	TRBV12-3/TRBV12-4	CASSLASRSSPLHF
TRBJ1-1	TRBV20-1	CSADSGGSTEAFF
TRBJ2-1	TRBV7-2	CASSINGDSYNEQFF
TRBJ1-2	TRBV24-1	CATSERQDYRYTF
TRBJ2-5	TRBV20-1	CSARAAGGHQETQYF
TRBJ1-4	TRBV20-1	CSASQGSTNEKLFF
TRBJ1-5	TRBV5-4	CASSLEGGASNQPQHF
TRBJ2-2	TRBV7-9	CASSTPDRNTGELFF
TRBJ2-7	TRBV7-9	CASSTRGHLYEQYF
TRBJ1-3	TRBV20-1	CSARAGWENTIYF
TRBJ2-7	TRBV15	CATSSGSYEQYF
TRBJ2-1	TRBV29-1	CSVERGKQGYNEQFF
TRBJ2-2	TRBV6-5	CASSYSAEINGELFF